This T cell receptor (beta chain) was captured in a study of blood T cells in healthy people across ages. Turning to the study itself: About one barcoded beta molecule was captured per two T cells (by template switching).

For this clonotype: Its antigen is not known.

Germline CDR1 reads SEHNR; CDR2 reads FQNEAQ (reference sequence). Trimming at V came to 5 bases and at J to 4 bases, leaving 10 bases not matched to a gene. The length of the CDR3 is 17 residues. Study-level points and caveats: The recorded TCR beta diversity per million T cells decreased in a roughly linear manner with age. With naive T cell percentage, TCR beta diversity showed a strong correlation.

A sample-barcoded 5' primer and a J-beta primer mix were used in a second PCR of roughly 7 to 12 cycles. TCRdb itself ran the 5' RACE reads through MiXCR, one entry per CDR3 protein. The table has around 1,500,000 distinct CDR3 sequences, 42% seen once; the top ten hold 7% to 9%. The specimen sequenced was blood. This TCR derives from a young woman in good health. The chain couples TRBV7-9 to TRBJ2-7; 14 positions agree with TRBD2. CDR3 nucleotides: TGTGCCAGCAGCGGACGACGACTAGCGGGAGGGCCGTACGAGCAGTACTTC. It is translated as CASSGRRLAGGPYEQYF.